The rows below give T cell receptor beta chains drawn from one sample of a study of graft-versus-host responses after intestinal transplantation. The table came from immunoSEQ multiplex PCR; TCRdb's copy has only in-frame clones and leaves some out. The sample lists more than 13,000 clones, almost 70% occurring once. The material sequenced was ileum tissue, taken 700 to 800 days after intestinal transplantation. The receptors derive from a human patient who received an intestinal transplant, so some T cells may come from the graft donor. Both conserved end residues are part of each CDR3. D genes are given only for firm matches. Clone sizes are given selectively: once, few, many, or a class where the clone is expanded.

cdr3_nt cdr3_aa v_call d_call clone_size j_call
TGCGCCAGCAGCTTGAGGCTAGCGGGAGGGCACCAGTACTTC CASSLRLAGGHQYF TRBV5-1 TRBD2 . TRBJ2-5
TGTGCCAGCAGTTACTCGTCTAGCGACGATGAGCAGTTCTTC CASSYSSSDDEQFF TRBV6-6 . few TRBJ2-1
TGTGCCAGCAGCTTAGAGTTCGGGGACAATGAGCAGTTCTTC CASSLEFGDNEQFF TRBV7-8 . once TRBJ2-1
TGTGCCAGCAGTCCGACTAGAGGAAACTACAATGAGCAGTTCTTC CASSPTRGNYNEQFF TRBV2 . . TRBJ2-1
TGTGCCAGCAGACCAGGGGGGAGCTCCTACGAGCAGTACTTC CASRPGGSSYEQYF TRBV6-6 . few TRBJ2-7
TGTGCCAGCAGTTTCACTAGCGGGAGGATCCTCTACGAGCAGTACTTC CASSFTSGRILYEQYF TRBV6-5 TRBD2 once TRBJ2-7
TGTGCCAGCAGTGACAGGGGGGCGAACACTGAAGCTTTCTTT CASSDRGANTEAFF TRBV6-5 TRBD1 once TRBJ1-1
TGTGCCAGCAGCTTGGAGGGACAGTTTAACACTGAAGCTTTCTTT CASSLEGQFNTEAFF TRBV11-3 TRBD1 . TRBJ1-1
TGCGCCAGCAACAGGGCGGGGGCCAACTCCTACAATGAGCAGTTCTTC CASNRAGANSYNEQFF TRBV5-1 . . TRBJ2-1
TGTGCCAGCAGTGCTAGCGGGAGCACCGGGGAGCTGTTTTTT CASSASGSTGELFF TRBV6-4 TRBD2 large TRBJ2-2
TGTGCCAGCCGGGTGGAGCGGACTTCTGAAAAACTGTTTTTT CASRVERTSEKLFF TRBV19 . . TRBJ1-4
TGTGCCAGCAGCTTACTAGGCGGACGTACAGGTGAGCAGTTCTTC CASSLLGGRTGEQFF TRBV13 . . TRBJ2-1
TGTGCCAGCAGCATGGGACAGGCGTACAATGAGCAGTTCTTC CASSMGQAYNEQFF TRBV7-2 TRBD1 . TRBJ2-1
TGTGCCAGCAGCGCAGGGACAGGAACATTTCAAGAGACCCAGTACTTC CASSAGTGTFQETQYF TRBV9 TRBD1 . TRBJ2-5